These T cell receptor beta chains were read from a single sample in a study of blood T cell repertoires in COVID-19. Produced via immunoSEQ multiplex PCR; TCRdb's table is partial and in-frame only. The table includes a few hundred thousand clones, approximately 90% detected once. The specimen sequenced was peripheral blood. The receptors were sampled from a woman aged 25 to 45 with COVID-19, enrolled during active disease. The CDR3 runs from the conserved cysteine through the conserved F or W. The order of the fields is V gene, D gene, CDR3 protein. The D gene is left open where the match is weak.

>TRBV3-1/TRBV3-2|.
CASSQDGQGSEAFF
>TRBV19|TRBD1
CASSQITGGANGYTF
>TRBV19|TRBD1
CASRGTGGNQPQHF
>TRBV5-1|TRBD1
CASSLLTGGLNTEAFF
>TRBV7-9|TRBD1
CASSSPGTGGYEQYF
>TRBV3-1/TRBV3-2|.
CASSQDPTVGAYNEQFF
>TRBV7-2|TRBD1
CASSLQGLEVSPLHF
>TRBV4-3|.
CASSQDVGTGPQHF
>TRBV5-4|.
CASSGLTDTQYF
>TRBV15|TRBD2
CATGGLAGGVADTGELFF
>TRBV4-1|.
CASSQGQRNYGYTF
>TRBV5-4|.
CAITPGHPISGANVLTF
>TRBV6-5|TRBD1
CASRVTGENSPLHF
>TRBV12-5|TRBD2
CASGKPGLAGVIGELFF
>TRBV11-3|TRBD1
CASSLGGTGRETQYF
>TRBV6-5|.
CASSRETYNEQFF
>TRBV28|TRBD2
CASSSGGKETQYF
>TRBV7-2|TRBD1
CASSLDRGQRGYTF
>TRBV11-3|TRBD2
CASSSITSGYNEQFF
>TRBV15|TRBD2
CATSREREFGDTQYF
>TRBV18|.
CASSPSGNGEKLFF
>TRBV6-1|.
CASSESGSNQPQHF
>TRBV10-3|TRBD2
CAISDRLAEYNEQFF
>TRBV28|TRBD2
CASSFTLAGDMTYEQYF
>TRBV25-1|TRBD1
CASSESKGADGYTF
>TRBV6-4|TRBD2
CASKKASGSGTGELFF
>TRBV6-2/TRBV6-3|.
CASSQGSPYNEQFF
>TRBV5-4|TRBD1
CASSLDRGRETQYF
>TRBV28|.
CASSFWDKGRDKNTEAFF
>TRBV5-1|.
CASSFNRDISYGYTF
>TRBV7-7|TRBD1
CASSKLDRGTDTQYF
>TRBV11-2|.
CASSAPALGGGQFF
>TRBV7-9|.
CASTIFKTVNTGELFF
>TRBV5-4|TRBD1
CASSPGTGGTGTEAFF
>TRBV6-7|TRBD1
CASSKHTGGLCGNTIYF
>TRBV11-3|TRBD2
CASSRGTSGSTDTQYF
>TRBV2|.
CAIDGPLAQETQYF
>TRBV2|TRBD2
CASSGQREEHTDTQYF
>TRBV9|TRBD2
CASSVDGGKHSYNEQFF
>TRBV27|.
CASSFGTNNEQFF
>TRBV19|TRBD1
CASRRDRDSGNTIYF
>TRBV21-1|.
CASSRSPGTANYNEQFF